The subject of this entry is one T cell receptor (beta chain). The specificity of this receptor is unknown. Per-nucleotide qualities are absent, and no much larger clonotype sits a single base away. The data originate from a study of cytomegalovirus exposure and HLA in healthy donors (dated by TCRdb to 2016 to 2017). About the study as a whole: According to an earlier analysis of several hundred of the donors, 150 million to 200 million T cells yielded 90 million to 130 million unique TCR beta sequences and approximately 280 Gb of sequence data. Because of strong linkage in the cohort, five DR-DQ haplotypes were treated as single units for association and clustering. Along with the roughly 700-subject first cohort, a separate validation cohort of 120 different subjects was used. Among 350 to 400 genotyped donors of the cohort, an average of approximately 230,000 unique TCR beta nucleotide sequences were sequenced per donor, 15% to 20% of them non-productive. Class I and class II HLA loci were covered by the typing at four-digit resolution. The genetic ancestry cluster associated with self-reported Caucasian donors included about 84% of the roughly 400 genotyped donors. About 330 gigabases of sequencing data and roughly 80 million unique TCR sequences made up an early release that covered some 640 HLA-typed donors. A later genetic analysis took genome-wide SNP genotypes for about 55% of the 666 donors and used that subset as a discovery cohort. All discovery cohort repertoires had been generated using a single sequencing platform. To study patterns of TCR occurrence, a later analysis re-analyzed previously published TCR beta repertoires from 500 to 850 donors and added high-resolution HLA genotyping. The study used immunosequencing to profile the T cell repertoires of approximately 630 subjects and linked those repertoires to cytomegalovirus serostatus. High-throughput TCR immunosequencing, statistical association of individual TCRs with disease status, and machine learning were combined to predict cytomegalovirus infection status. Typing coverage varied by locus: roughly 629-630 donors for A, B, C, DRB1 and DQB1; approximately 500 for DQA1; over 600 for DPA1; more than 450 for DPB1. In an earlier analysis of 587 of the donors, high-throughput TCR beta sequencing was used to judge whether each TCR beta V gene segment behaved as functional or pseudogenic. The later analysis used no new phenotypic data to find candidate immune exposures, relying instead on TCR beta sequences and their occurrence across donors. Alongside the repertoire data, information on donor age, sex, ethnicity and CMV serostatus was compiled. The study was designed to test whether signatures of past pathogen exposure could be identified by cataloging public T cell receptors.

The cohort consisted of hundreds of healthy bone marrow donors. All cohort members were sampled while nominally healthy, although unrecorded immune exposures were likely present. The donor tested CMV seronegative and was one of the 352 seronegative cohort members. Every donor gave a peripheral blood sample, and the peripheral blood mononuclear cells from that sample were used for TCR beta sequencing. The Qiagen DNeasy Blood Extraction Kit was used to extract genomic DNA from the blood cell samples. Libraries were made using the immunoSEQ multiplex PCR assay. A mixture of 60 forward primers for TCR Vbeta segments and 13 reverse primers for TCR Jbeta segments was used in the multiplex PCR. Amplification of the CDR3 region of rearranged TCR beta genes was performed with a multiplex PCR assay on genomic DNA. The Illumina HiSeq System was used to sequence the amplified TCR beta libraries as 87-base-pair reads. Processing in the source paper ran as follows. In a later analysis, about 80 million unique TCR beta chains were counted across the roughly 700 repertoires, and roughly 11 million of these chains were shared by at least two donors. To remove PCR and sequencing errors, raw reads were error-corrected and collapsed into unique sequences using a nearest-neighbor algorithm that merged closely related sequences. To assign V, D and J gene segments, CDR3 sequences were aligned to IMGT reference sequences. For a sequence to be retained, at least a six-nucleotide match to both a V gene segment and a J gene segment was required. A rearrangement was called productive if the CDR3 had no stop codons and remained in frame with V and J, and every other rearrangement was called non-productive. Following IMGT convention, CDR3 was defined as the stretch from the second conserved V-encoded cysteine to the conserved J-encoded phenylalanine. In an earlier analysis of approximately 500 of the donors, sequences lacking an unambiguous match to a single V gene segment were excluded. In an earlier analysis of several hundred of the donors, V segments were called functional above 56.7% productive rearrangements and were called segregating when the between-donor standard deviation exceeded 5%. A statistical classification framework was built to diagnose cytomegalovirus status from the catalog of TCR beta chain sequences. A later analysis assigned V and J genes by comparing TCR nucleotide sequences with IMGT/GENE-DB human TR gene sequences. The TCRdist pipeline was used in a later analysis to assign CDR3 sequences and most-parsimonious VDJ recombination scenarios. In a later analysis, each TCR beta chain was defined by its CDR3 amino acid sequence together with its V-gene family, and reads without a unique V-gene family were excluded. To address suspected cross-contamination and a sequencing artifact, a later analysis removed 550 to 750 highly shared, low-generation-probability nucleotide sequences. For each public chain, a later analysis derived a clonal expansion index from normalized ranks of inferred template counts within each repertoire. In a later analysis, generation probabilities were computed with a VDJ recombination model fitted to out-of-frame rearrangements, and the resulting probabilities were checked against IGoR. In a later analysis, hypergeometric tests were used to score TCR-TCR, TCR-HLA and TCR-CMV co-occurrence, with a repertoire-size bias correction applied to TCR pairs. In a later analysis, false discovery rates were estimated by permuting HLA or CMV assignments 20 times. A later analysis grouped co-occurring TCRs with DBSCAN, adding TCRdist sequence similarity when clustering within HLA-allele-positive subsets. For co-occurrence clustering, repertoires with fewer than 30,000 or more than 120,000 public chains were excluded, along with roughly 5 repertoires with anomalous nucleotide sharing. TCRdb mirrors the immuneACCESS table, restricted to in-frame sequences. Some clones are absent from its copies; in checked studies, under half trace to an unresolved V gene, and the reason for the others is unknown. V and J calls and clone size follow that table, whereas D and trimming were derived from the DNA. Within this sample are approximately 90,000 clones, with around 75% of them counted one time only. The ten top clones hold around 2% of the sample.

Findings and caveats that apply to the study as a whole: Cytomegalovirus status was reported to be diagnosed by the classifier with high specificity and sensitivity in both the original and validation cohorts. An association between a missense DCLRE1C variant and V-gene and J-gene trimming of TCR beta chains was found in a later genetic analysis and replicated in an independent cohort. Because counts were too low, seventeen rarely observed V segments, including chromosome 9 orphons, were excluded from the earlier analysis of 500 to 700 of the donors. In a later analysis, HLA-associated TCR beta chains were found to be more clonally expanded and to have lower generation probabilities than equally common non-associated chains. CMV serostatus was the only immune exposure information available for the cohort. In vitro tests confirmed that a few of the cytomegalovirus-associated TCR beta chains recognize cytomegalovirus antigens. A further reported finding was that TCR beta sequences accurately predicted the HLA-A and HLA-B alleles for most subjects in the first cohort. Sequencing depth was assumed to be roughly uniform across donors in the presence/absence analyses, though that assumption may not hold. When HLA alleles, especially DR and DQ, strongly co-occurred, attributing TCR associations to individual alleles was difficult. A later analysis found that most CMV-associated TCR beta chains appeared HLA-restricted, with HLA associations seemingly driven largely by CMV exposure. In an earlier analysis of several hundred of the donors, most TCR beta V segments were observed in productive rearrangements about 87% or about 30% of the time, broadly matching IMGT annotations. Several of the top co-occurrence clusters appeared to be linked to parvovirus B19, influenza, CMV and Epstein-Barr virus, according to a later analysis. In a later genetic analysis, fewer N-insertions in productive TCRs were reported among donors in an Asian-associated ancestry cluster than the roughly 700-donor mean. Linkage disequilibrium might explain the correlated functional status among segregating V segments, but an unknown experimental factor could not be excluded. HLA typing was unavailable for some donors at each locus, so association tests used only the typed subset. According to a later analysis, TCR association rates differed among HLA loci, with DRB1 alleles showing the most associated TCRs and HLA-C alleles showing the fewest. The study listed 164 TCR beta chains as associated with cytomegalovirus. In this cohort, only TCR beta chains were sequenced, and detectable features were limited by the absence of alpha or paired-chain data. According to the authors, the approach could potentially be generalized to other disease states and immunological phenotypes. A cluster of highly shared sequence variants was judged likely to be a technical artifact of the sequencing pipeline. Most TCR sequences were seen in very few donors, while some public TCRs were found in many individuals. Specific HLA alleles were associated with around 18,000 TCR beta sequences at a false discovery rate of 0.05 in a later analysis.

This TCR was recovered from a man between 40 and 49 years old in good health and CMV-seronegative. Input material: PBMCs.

The DNA is TGTGCCAGCAGTCGCGCGGGGCCTGAATGTCGGTACTTC. Its translation is CASSRAGPECRYF. Recombination connected TRBV6-9 to TRBJ2-7; TRBD2 is perhaps the D gene, given 6 matching bases. The CDR3, from cysteine to phenylalanine, totals 13 residues. This entry keeps only the CDR3 DNA: 39 bases, framed from base 1. CDR1 and CDR2 (MNHGY, SVAAGI) derive from the germline V gene. V is pared back by 5 bases and J by 12 bases, with 20 bases lying between the germline termini.